This entry is about one TCR beta chain. The table lists this clone with a few counts. Its recognized antigen is unknown. No clone much larger than this one lies a single base away; base qualities are absent. Each donor gave one peripheral blood draw, roughly 0.12 L on average, collected into heparinised tubes. A BD FACSAria II and a panel including CD45RO, CCR7, CD25, CD127, CD95 and CD27 were used to sort naive, central memory, regulatory and stem cell-like memory CD4+ T cells. All sorted populations exceeded 98% purity. Right away, PBMCs were isolated by Lymphoprep density gradient centrifugation and were stained directly, with no culture step. So that batch effects would be minimized, each experiment stained and sorted samples in pairs, pairing one healthy donor with one patient. The CDR3 covers 16 residues, taking in both the cysteine and the phenylalanine. The read is trimmed to its CDR3 DNA, 48 bases read in frame from base 1. V is pared back by 5 bases and J by 5 bases, with 21 bases lying between the germline termini. The germline V gene yields SGHVS for CDR1 and FNYEAQ for CDR2.

This specimen comes from a study of beta chain features in type 1 diabetes (dated by TCRdb to 2017 to 2018). About the full investigation: No differences in mean age, gender distribution, total cell number or subset yield were found between patients and healthy donors. A total of approximately 100,000,000 sorted cells were examined across all samples, and the number of cells per subset was strongly correlated with RNA yield. In the study, TCRB repertoires of sorted circulating CD4+ T cell subsets from recently diagnosed type 1 diabetes patients were compared with those of matched healthy donors. Whereas all 30 or so donors provided naive and central memory subsets, regulatory and stem cell-like memory subsets were isolated from just 8 patients and about 8 healthy donors. Results and caveats for the whole study, not just this receptor: Type 1 diabetes patients showed a moderate but significant shortening of TCRB CDR3 length in all four CD4+ subsets. Shorter templates might be favored by PCR, yet because patient and control samples were amplified and corrected together, any such skew would affect both groups equally. Because the HLA sub-analyses included only small numbers of individuals, any influence of HLA type on TCRB rearrangement was left unresolved. Sequencing cDNA rather than genomic DNA could over-represent highly expressing activated cells, although activation and CD3 levels did not differ between groups. The naive, central memory and regulatory TCRB repertoires appeared to resemble one another more closely among patients than among healthy donors. At VDJ recombination sites, type 1 diabetes patients had fewer insertions and more deleted nucleotides, which implies abnormalities in thymic rearrangement.

The High Capacity cDNA Reverse Transcription Kit was used to reverse transcribe all of the isolated RNA, meaning that expressed TCRB transcripts were what got sequenced. Naive, central memory and regulatory T cell samples underwent deep immunoSEQ sequencing, averaging roughly 3.3 million total reads per sample. Sorted cells were lysed in RLT buffer, and RNA was extracted using DNase-treated RNeasy Micro or Mini kits according to cell number. Each cell subset was processed on its own to prevent cross-contamination, while patient and healthy donor samples were processed together. The immunoSEQ multiplex PCR was used to amplify TCRB sequences from cDNA, generating 87-bp fragments that spanned the CDR3 region. Amplicons were sequenced on the Illumina HiSeq platform. In the source study's methods: PCR bias was computationally corrected using synthetic template baselines, reads within Hamming distance 2 were collapsed, and singletons that could not be merged were discarded. Reads were aligned to IMGT to assign V, D and J genes, CDR3 length, and insertions or deletions at six rearrangement sites. Within each subset, clonotype counts were normalized to sorted cell number, and only after that were true diversity and Gini coefficients computed with the tcR R package. Repertoire sharing was quantified using the overlap coefficient calculated on TCRB nucleotide sequences. Out-of-frame TCRB sequences from naive cells were analyzed to stand in for the pre-selection repertoire. The immuneACCESS repertoire file appears here via TCRdb, limited to in-frame rearrangements. These files lack a portion of the clones; in checked studies, under half of the deficit traces to unresolved V genes, and the cause of the others is not known. Clonal size and the V and J genes are those of that table, whereas D and trimming came from the DNA. The sample includes about 700,000 clones, with 13% observed a single time. Clones ranked in the top ten supply less than 0.025% of the sample.

The sequence is built from TRBV7-6 and TRBJ2-5; the D gene could be either TRBD1 or TRBD2, each agreeing at 5 bases. This TCR derives from a man aged 18 to 35 with type 1 diabetes. The sample comprised naive CD4+ T cells from blood. What this sample's cell subset or site label stands for: true naive CD4+ T cells. The sequenced DNA is TGTGCCAGCAGCCCTGAGTTGGGGGTTCCTCGGGAGACCCAGTACTTC. It encodes CASSPELGVPRETQYF. Outside the CDR3, residues come from the reference TRBV7-6 and TRBJ2-5 proteins, so the full variable domain is: GAGVSQSPRYKVTKRGQDVALRCDPISGHVSLYWYRQALGQGPEFLTYFNYEAQQDKSGLPNDRFSAERPEGSISTLTIQRTEQRDSAMYRCASSPELGVPRETQYFGPGTRLLVL.